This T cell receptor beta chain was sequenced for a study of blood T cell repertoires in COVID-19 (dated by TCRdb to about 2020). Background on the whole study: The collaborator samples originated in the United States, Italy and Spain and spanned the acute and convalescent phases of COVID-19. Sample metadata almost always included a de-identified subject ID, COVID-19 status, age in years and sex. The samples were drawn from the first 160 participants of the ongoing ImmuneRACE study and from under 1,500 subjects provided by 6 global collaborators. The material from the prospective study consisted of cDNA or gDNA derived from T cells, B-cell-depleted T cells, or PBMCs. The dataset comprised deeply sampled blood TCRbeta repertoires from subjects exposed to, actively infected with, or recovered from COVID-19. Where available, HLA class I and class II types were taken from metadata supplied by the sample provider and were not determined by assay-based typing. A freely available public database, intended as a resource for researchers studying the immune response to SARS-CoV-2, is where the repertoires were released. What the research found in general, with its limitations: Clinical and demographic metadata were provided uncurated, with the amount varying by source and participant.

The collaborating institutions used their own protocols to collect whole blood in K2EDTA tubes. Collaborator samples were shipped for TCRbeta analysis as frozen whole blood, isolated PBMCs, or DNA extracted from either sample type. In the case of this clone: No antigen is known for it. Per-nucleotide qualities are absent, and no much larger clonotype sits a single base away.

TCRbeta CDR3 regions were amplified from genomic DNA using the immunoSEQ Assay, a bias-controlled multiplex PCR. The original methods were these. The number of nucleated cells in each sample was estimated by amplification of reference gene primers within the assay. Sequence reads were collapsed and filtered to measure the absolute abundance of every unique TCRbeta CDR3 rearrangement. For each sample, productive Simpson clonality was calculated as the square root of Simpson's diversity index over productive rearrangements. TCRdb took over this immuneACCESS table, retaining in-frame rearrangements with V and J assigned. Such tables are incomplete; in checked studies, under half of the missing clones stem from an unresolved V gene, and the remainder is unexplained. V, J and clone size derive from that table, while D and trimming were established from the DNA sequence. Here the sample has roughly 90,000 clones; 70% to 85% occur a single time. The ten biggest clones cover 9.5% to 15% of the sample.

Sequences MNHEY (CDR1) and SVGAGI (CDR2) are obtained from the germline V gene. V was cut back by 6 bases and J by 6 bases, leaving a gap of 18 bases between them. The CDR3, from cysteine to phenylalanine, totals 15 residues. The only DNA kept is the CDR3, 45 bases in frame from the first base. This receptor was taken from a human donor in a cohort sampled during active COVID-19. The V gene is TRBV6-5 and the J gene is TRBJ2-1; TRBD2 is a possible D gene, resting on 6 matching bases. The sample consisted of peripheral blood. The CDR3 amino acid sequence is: CASSYPGLPGNEQFF. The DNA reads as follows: TGTGCCAGCAGCTATCCGGGACTCCCAGGCAATGAGCAGTTCTTC.